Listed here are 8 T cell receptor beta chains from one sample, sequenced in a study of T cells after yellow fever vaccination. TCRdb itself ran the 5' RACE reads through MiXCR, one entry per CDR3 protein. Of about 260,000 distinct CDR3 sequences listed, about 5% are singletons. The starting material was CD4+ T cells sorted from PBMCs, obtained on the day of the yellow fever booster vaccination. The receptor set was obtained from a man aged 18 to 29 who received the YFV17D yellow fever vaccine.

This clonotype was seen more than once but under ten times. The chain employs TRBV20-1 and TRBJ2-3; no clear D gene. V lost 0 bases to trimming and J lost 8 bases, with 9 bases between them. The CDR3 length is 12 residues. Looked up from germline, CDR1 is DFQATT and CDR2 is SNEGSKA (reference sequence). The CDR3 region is CSARDLPGTQYF. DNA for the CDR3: TGCAGTGCTAGAGATCTCCCCGGTACGCAGTATTTT.

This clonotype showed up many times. CDR3 sequence reads: CSVAPNGNEQFF. In DNA, the CDR3 is TGCAGCGTTGCCCCAAATGGCAATGAGCAGTTCTTC. This rearrangement joins TRBV29-1 to TRBJ2-1; D uncertain. V lost 4 bases and J 6 bases, leaving 10 bases between the germline ends. CDR3 length: 12 residues. Germline V gene sequence: CDR1 SQVTM, CDR2 ANQGSEA.

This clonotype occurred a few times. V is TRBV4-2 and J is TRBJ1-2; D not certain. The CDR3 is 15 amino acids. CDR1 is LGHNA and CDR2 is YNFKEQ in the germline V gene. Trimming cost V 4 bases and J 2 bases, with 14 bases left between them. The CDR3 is CASSPPAGGNYGYTF. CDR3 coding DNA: TGTGCCAGCAGCCCACCGGCGGGCGGAAACTATGGCTACACCTTC.

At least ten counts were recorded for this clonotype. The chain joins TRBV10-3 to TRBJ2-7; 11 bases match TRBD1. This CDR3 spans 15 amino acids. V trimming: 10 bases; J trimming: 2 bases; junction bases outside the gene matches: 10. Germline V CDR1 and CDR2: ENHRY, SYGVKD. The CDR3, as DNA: TGTGCCACCGGCCCCGGGACAGGGGGGACCTACGAGCAGTACTTC. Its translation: CATGPGTGGTYEQYF.

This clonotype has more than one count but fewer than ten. The CDR3 here is CASSLGHRGTDTQYF. CDR3 sequence (DNA): TGCGCCAGCAGCCTCGGCCATCGAGGGACAGATACGCAGTATTTT. The V and J genes are TRBV4-3 and TRBJ2-3; a possible D gene is TRBD2 (5 bases). CDR3 length: 15 residues. The V gene lost 4 bases and the J gene lost 3 bases, with 14 bases spanning the gap. In germline, CDR1 is LGHNA, CDR2 YSLEER.

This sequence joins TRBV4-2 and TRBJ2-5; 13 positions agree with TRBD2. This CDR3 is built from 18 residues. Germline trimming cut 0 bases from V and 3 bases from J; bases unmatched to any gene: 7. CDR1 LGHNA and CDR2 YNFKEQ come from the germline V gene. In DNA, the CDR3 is TGTGCCAGCAGCCAAGAATGGGGGACTAGCGGGGTTGAAGAGACCCAGTACTTC. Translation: CASSQEWGTSGVEETQYF.

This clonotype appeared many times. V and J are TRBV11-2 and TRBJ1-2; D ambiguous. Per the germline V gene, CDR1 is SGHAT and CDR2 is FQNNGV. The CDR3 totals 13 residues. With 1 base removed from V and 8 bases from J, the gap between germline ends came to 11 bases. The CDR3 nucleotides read TGTGCCAGCAGCTTAGCACTCTTAAAGGGCTACACCTTC. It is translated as CASSLALLKGYTF. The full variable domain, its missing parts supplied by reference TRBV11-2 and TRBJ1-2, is EAGVAQSPRYKIIEKRQSVAFWCNPISGHATLYWYQQILGQGPKLLIQFQNNGVVDDSQLPKDRFSAERLKGVDSTLKIQPAKLEDSAVYLCASSLALLKGYTFGSGTRLTVV.

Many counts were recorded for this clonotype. The CDR3 nucleotides read TGTGCCAGCAGTTTAAGAGGGGCCCTCCAAGAGACCCAGTACTTC. Translated, it gives CASSLRGALQETQYF. This chain connects TRBV28 to TRBJ2-5; D possibly uses TRBD1 or TRBD2 (5 bases each). The CDR3 is 15 amino acids. V dropped 2 bases and J dropped 1 base, with 11 bases sitting between them. Germline CDR1 MDHEN, CDR2 SYDVKM.